A single sample gave rise to the 29 T cell receptor beta chains below, sequenced in a study of radiation and T cells in renal cell carcinoma. The sample's time point: blood 4 weeks post-SBRT, at nephrectomy. Treatment here: 15 Gy SBRT to primary tumor, nephrectomy 4 weeks later. Here immunoSEQ multiplex PCR was the method, and the copy in TCRdb shows in-frame clones only, minus some. The repertoire holds 65,000 or so clones, with about 80% as singletons. Sequenced material: blood, taken from a patient whose treatment included radiotherapy and nephrectomy. These TCRs come from a man in his 60s with renal cell carcinoma.

The chain is built from TRBV19 and TRBJ2-4, with 16 nucleotides matching TRBD2. The ends lost 3 bases at V and 8 bases at J; junction bases unmatched: 10. There are 18 residues in the CDR3. Looked up from germline, CDR1 is LNHDA and CDR2 is SQIVND (reference sequence). This CDR3 is CASSIGGTSGRARDIQYF. CDR3 in DNA: TGTGCCAGTAGTATTGGGGGGACTAGCGGGAGGGCCAGGGACATTCAGTACTTC.

The V and J genes are TRBV5-1 and TRBJ2-5; the D gene is possibly TRBD2 (6 bases). CDR1 and CDR2 from the germline V gene are SGHRS and YFSETQ. Trimming removed 4 bases at V and 0 bases at J, with 10 bases between. The CDR3 has 14 residues. The CDR3 DNA is TGCGCCAGCAGCGTATTAGCGGACCAAGAGACCCAGTACTTC. Amino acid sequence: CASSVLADQETQYF.

J is TRBJ1-5 and V is TRBV10-3; D unclear. V lost 3 bases to trimming and J lost 5 bases, with 5 bases between them. Germline CDR1 ENHRY, CDR2 SYGVKD. The CDR3 length is 12 residues. The CDR3 sequence: CAISDADQPQHF. DNA for the CDR3: TGTGCCATCAGTGATGCGGATCAGCCCCAGCATTTT.

The rearrangement uses TRBV28 and TRBJ2-7, with 8 bases fitting TRBD1. This CDR3 contains 15 residues. CDR1 and CDR2 from the germline V gene are MDHEN and SYDVKM. Trimming removed 8 bases from V and 2 bases from J; junction bases left unmatched: 11. CDR3 sequence: CASLQDRAVTYEQYF. CDR3 DNA: TGTGCCAGCTTACAGGACAGGGCTGTCACCTACGAGCAGTACTTC. The full variable domain, completed using reference TRBV28 and TRBJ2-7, is DVKVTQSSRYLVKRTGEKVFLECVQDMDHENMFWYRQDPGLGLRLIYFSYDVKMKEKGDIPEGYSVSREKKERFSLILESASTNQTSMYLCASLQDRAVTYEQYFGPGTRLTVT.

This clone came up a few times. The chain employs TRBV2 and TRBJ1-3, with D tentatively TRBD1 (5 bases). V lost 9 bases and J 1 base, leaving 10 bases between the germline ends. Per germline, CDR1 SNHLY and CDR2 FYNNEI. The CDR3 length is 13 residues. CDR3 region: CARGDLSGNTIYF. As DNA, the CDR3 is TGTGCCAGAGGGGATTTATCTGGAAACACCATATATTTT.

This rearrangement joins TRBV11-2 to TRBJ2-1, with 7 bases aligning to TRBD1. The CDR3 spans 16 residues. Trimming removed 4 bases from V and 4 bases from J; junction bases left unmatched: 10. Germline CDR1 reads SGHAT; CDR2 reads FQNNGV. The CDR3 bases are TGTGCCAGCAGCTCATTAACAGGGGCCCTTTACAATGAGCAGTTCTTC. This encodes CASSSLTGALYNEQFF. The complete variable domain, with remaining parts taken from reference TRBV11-2 and TRBJ2-1, reads EAGVAQSPRYKIIEKRQSVAFWCNPISGHATLYWYQQILGQGPKLLIQFQNNGVVDDSQLPKDRFSAERLKGVDSTLKIQPAKLEDSAVYLCASSSLTGALYNEQFFGPGTRLTVL.

The chain recombines TRBV4-3 with TRBJ2-7; D remains unclear. CDR1 is LGHNA and CDR2 is YSLEER in the germline V gene. Trimming took 1 base from V and 1 from J, leaving 14 bases between them. CDR3 length: 16 residues. CDR3 loop: CASSQVPQQSSYEQYF. CDR3 coding DNA: TGCGCCAGCAGCCAAGTACCACAGCAGAGTTCCTACGAGCAGTACTTC.

CDR3 sequence (DNA): TGTGCCAGTAGTATAGTAGGTAGGGGTGGCGAGACCCAGTACTTC. This gives the protein CASSIVGRGGETQYF. The rearrangement uses TRBV19 and TRBJ2-5, with a tentative D call TRBD1 (5 bases). This CDR3 comprises 15 residues. Germline CDR1 is LNHDA and CDR2 is SQIVND (reference sequence). Deletions cut 1 base from V and 5 bases from J, with 14 bases between.

The chain is built from TRBV11-3 and TRBJ1-1, with a tentative D call TRBD1 (5 bases). This CDR3 is built from 14 residues. From germline, CDR1 is SGHNT and CDR2 YENEEA. V shed 5 bases and J shed 2 bases, with 12 bases lying between them. CDR3 in DNA: TGTGCCAGCAGCCCAGGACAATCCAACACTGAAGCTTTCTTT. Its translation is CASSPGQSNTEAFF.

CDR3 DNA sequence: TGTGCCAGCACTAACAGGAACACTGAAGCTTTCTTT. Amino acid sequence: CASTNRNTEAFF. The gene calls are TRBV27 and TRBJ1-1, with D uncertain. The CDR3 runs 12 residues. Germline V gene data show CDR1 as MNHEY and CDR2 as SMNVEV (reference sequence). The ends were cut back, 7 bases at V and 1 base at J, with 7 bases in the middle.

The genes are TRBV5-8 and TRBJ1-6, with D hard to call. The CDR3 has 14 amino acids. Trimming took 3 bases from V and 10 from J, leaving 14 bases between them. In germline, CDR1 is SGHTS, CDR2 YDEGEE. CDR3 sequence: CASSSSFPASPLHF. As DNA, the CDR3 is TGTGCCAGCAGCTCCTCCTTCCCCGCCTCACCCCTCCACTTT.

The chain combines TRBV2 with TRBJ2-3, with 14 bases aligning to TRBD2. The CDR3 extends over 18 amino acids. CDR1 is SNHLY, CDR2 FYNNEI, per germline. The V and J ends lost 7 bases and 4 bases, in that order; junction bases with no gene match: 13. The CDR3 region is CASTISGLAGGSADTQYF. The DNA for the CDR3 is TGTGCCAGCACTATCTCCGGACTAGCGGGAGGTAGCGCAGATACGCAGTATTTT.

DNA of the CDR3: TGCAGCGCCCGGACAGGTTCTGGAAACACCATATATTTT. Its translation: CSARTGSGNTIYF. The rearrangement uses TRBV29-1 and TRBJ1-3, with 7 positions matching TRBD1. This CDR3 spans 13 amino acids. Trimming cost V 7 bases and J 1 base; bases outside gene matches: 4. The V gene's germline CDR1 is SQVTM and CDR2 ANQGSEA.

V and J are TRBV27 and TRBJ2-3; D is undetermined. The length of the CDR3 is 13 residues. Germline CDR1 and CDR2: MNHEY and SMNVEV (reference sequence). V gave up 5 bases and J gave up 2 bases, with 8 bases separating them. The CDR3 protein is CASSTVYTDTQYF. The CDR3 bases are TGTGCCAGCAGTACGGTGTACACAGATACGCAGTATTTT.

The chain joins TRBV6-5 to TRBJ1-1; TRBD1 might be the D (6 bases). The V gene's germline CDR1 is MNHEY and CDR2 SVGAGI. The V end lost 5 bases, the J end lost 6 bases, and 10 bases lay between the germline ends. CDR3 length: 12 residues. CDR3 amino acids: CASSTGLSEAFF. The CDR3 bases are TGTGCCAGCAGTACAGGGTTGTCTGAAGCTTTCTTT.

The rearrangement joins TRBV5-1 to TRBJ2-2; D is possibly TRBD1 (6 bases). Germline CDR1 reads SGHRS; CDR2 reads YFSETQ. Trimming left V 4 bases short and J 4 bases short, with 11 bases between. The CDR3 runs 14 residues. The CDR3 DNA reads TGCGCCAGCAGCGTACAGGGTGGCACCGGGGAGCTGTTTTTT. This codes for CASSVQGGTGELFF.

The V and J genes are TRBV7-9 and TRBJ2-7, with TRBD2 matching 7 bases. Per germline, CDR1 SEHNR and CDR2 FQNEAQ (reference sequence). The CDR3 runs 13 residues. The chain's CDR3 is CASSLGTSYVQYV. For the CDR3, the DNA is TGTGCCAGCAGCTTAGGGACTAGTTACGTGCAGTACGTC.

The chain carries TRBV7-3 and TRBJ1-1; D possibly corresponds to TRBD1 (5 bases). The CDR3 contains 13 residues. Germline CDR1 is SGHTA and CDR2 is FQGTGA. The ends were cut back, 5 bases at V and 1 base at J, with 8 bases in the middle. Here the CDR3 DNA reads TGTGCCAGCAGCCCTCAGGGGAACACTGAAGCTTTCTTT. Its translation: CASSPQGNTEAFF.

This clone has a single count. The gene calls are TRBV5-8 and TRBJ2-7; the D gene is possibly TRBD1 (5 bases). Germline-derived CDR1 and CDR2 are SGHTS and YDEGEE. With 6 bases removed from V and 3 bases from J, the gap between germline ends came to 19 bases. The CDR3 loop spans 15 amino acids. In DNA form, the CDR3 reads TGTGCCAGCACCATGGGGCCAGGCAACCTCTACGAGCAGTACTTC. This codes for CASTMGPGNLYEQYF.

The chain has TRBV25-1 and TRBJ1-4, with 8 bases lining up with TRBD1. Germline V gene data show CDR1 as MGHDK and CDR2 as SYGVNS. The length of the CDR3 is 14 residues. V gave up 4 bases and J gave up 2 bases; unmatched junction bases: 0. DNA of the CDR3: TGTGCCAGCAGTGGACAGGGGACTAATGAAAAACTGTTTTTT. Translated, it gives CASSGQGTNEKLFF.

The chain combines TRBV7-2 with TRBJ2-1; 12 bases line up with TRBD2. With 0 bases clipped from V and 4 bases from J, the junction kept 4 bases outside the gene matches. CDR3 size: 17 residues. Germline CDR1 and CDR2: SGHTA and FQGNSA. CDR3 amino acids: CASSLAWTSGMYNEQFF. The CDR3 region has the DNA TGTGCCAGCAGCTTAGCATGGACTAGCGGGATGTACAATGAGCAGTTCTTC.

The rearrangement joins TRBV2 to TRBJ1-1; the D gene is possibly TRBD1 (5 bases). This CDR3 has 16 residues. The V end lost 2 bases, the J end lost 0 bases, and 13 bases lay between the germline ends. Looked up from germline, CDR1 is SNHLY and CDR2 is FYNNEI. CDR3 sequence reads: CASSERTLPLNTEAFF. The DNA of the CDR3 is TGTGCCAGCAGTGAACGGACACTACCTTTGAACACTGAAGCTTTCTTT.

V is TRBV7-8 and J is TRBJ2-6; possibly TRBD1 for D (5 bases). The germline V gene has CDR1 SGHVS and CDR2 FQNEAQ. V lost 5 bases and J lost 0, with 17 bases in between. CDR3 size: 18 residues. CDR3 sequence reads: CASSPQQGRLSGANVLTF. The CDR3 coding sequence is TGTGCCAGCAGCCCGCAGCAGGGCCGGCTCTCTGGGGCCAACGTCCTGACTTTC.

V gene TRBV5-1 combines with J gene TRBJ2-1, with D perhaps given as TRBD1 or TRBD2 (5 bases each). The CDR3 contains 15 residues. Germline assignment: CDR1 SGHRS and CDR2 YFSETQ. V lost 0 bases, J lost 8 bases, and 15 bases lay in between. The CDR3 region has the DNA TGCGCCAGCAGCTTGGAGCAACGGGGCAACGATGAGCAGTTCTTC. Amino acids: CASSLEQRGNDEQFF.

The J gene is TRBJ2-5, the V gene TRBV7-8, with no clear D. The V and J ends lost 5 bases and 5 bases respectively, with 6 bases between them. Germline V lookup: CDR1 SGHVS, CDR2 FQNEAQ. The CDR3 length is 11 residues. This CDR3 is CASSPAETQYF. CDR3 bases: TGTGCCAGCAGCCCCGCGGAGACCCAGTACTTC.

The J gene is TRBJ2-1, the V gene TRBV5-1; 7 bases map to TRBD2. V shed 2 bases and J 0 bases; nucleotides not matched to a gene: 11. Germline-derived CDR1 and CDR2 are SGHRS and YFSETQ. This CDR3 region has 18 residues. CDR3 in DNA: TGCGCCAGCAGCTTCGATCCCCTAGCGGCACTCTCCTACAATGAGCAGTTCTTC. Its translation: CASSFDPLAALSYNEQFF. The full variable domain, with the rest looked up from reference TRBV5-1 and TRBJ2-1, is KAGVTQTPRYLIKTRGQQVTLSCSPISGHRSVSWYQQTPGQGLQFLFEYFSETQRNKGNFPGRFSGRQFSNSRSEMNVSTLELGDSALYLCASSFDPLAALSYNEQFFGPGTRLTVL.

The chain combines TRBV18 with TRBJ2-7; possible D gene TRBD1, 6 bases. Trimming left V 1 base short and J 3 bases short, with 13 bases between. CDR3 length equals 15 residues. CDR1 and CDR2 from the germline V gene are KGHSH and LQKENI. CDR3 nucleotide sequence: TGTGCCAGCTCACCACGTCCGGACAGAAACTACGAGCAGTACTTC. Amino acids: CASSPRPDRNYEQYF.

This chain links TRBV5-8 with TRBJ2-2; D possibly uses TRBD1 or TRBD2 (6 bases each). This CDR3 contains 16 residues. Germline loops: CDR1 SGHTS, CDR2 YDEGEE. The V gene lost 0 bases and the J gene lost 3 bases, with 12 bases spanning the gap. DNA for the CDR3: TGTGCCAGCAGCTTGGGGGCAGGGGAGGACACCGGGGAGCTGTTTTTT. It yields the protein CASSLGAGEDTGELFF.

This clone was detected only a few times. The chain is built from TRBV30 and TRBJ2-3; TRBD2 might be the D (5 bases). The CDR3 runs to 13 residues. Germline V CDR1 and CDR2: GTSNPN, SVGIG (reference sequence). V was pared by 3 bases and J by 4 bases, with 11 bases between. The CDR3 here is CAWSSDLADTQYF. For the CDR3, the DNA is TGTGCCTGGAGCTCGGACTTGGCAGATACGCAGTATTTT.